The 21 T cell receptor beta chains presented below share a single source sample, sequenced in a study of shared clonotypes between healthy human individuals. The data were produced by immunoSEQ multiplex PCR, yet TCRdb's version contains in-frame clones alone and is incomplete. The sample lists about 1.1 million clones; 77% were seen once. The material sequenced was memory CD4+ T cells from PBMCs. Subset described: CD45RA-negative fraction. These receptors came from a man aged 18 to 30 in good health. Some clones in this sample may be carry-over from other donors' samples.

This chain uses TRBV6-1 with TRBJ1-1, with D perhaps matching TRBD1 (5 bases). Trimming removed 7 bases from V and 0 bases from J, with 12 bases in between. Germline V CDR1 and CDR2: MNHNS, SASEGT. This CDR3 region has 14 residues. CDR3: CASTGDRMNTEAFF. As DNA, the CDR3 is TGTGCCAGCACTGGAGACAGAATGAACACTGAAGCTTTCTTT.

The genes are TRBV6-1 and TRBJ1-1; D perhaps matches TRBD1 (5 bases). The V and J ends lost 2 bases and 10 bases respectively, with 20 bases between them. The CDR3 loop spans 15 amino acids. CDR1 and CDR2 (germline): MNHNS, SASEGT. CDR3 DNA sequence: TGTGCCAGCAGTGAACGTAGGGGTCGGGGGGTTGGAGCTTTCTTT. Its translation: CASSERRGRGVGAFF.

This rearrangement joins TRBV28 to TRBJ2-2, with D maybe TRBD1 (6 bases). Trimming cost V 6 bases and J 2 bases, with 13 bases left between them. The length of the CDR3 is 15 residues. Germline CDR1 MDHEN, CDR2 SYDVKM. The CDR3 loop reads CASRPQGRNTGELFF. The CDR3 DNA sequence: TGTGCCAGCAGACCCCAGGGGAGAAACACCGGGGAGCTGTTTTTT.

The CDR3 DNA reads as TGTGCCAGCAGTTACCGGAGGGCCAGGCCTGAGCAGTTCTTC. Amino acid sequence: CASSYRRARPEQFF. The chain combines TRBV6-5 with TRBJ2-1; a possible D gene is TRBD2 (6 bases). Trimming pared 2 bases from V and 9 bases from J, leaving 14 bases between. Germline V gives CDR1 MNHEY, CDR2 SVGAGI. The CDR3 runs to 14 residues.

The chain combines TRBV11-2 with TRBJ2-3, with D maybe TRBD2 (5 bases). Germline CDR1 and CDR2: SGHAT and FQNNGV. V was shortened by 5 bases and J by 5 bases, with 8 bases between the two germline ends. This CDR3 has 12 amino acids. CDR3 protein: CASSPGLDTQYF. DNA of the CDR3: TGTGCCAGCAGCCCAGGACTAGATACGCAGTATTTT.

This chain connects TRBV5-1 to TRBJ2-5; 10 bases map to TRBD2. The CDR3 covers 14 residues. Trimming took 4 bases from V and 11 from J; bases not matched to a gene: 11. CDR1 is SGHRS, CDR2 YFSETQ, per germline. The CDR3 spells CASSRTSGSWEQYF. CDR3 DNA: TGCGCCAGCAGCCGGACTAGCGGCTCGTGGGAGCAGTACTTC.

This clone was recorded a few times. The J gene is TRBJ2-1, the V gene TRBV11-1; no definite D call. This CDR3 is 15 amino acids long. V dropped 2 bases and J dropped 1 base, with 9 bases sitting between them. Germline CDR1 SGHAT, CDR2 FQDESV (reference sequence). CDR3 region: CASSLSSGSYNEQFF. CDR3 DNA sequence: TGTGCCAGCAGCTTATCATCTGGGTCCTACAATGAGCAGTTCTTC. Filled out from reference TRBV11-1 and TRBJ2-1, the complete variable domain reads EAEVAQSPRYKITEKSQAVAFWCDPISGHATLYWYRQILGQGPELLVQFQDESVVDDSQLPKDRFSAERLKGVDSTLKIQPAELGDSAMYLCASSLSSGSYNEQFFGPGTRLTVL.

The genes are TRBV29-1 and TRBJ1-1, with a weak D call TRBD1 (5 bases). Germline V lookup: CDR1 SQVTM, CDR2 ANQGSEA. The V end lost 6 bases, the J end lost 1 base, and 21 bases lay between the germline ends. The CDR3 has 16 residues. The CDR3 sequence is CSVWGGLRTSNTEAFF. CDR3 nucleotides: TGCAGCGTCTGGGGGGGACTCCGGACCTCGAACACTGAAGCTTTCTTT.

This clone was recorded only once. CDR3 amino acids: CASSPRVAGEQYF. The CDR3 DNA reads as TGTGCCAGCTCTCCCCGGGTAGCGGGAGAGCAGTACTTC. The chain joins TRBV18 to TRBJ2-5; 9 positions match TRBD2. The CDR3 sequence is 13 residues long. Trimming removed 6 bases from V and 11 bases from J; junction bases left unmatched: 10. In germline, CDR1 is KGHSH, CDR2 LQKENI.

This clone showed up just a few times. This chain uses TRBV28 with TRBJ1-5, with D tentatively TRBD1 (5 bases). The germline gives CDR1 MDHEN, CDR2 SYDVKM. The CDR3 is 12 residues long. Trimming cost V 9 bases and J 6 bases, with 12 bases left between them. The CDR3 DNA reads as TGTGCCAGTTTTACAGGTGGTCAGCCCCAGCATTTT. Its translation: CASFTGGQPQHF.

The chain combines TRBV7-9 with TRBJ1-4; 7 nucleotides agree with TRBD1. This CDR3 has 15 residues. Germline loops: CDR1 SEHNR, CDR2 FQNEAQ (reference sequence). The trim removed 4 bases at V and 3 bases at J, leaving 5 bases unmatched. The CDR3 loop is CASSSRQGPNEKLFF. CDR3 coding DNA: TGTGCCAGCAGCTCAAGACAGGGACCTAATGAAAAACTGTTTTTT.

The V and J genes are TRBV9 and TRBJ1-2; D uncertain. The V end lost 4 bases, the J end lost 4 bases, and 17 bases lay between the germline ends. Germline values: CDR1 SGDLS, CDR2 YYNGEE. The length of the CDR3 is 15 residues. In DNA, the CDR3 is TGTGCCAGCAGCCCCCGCGACCCGGAGGTCTATGGCTACACCTTC. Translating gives CASSPRDPEVYGYTF.

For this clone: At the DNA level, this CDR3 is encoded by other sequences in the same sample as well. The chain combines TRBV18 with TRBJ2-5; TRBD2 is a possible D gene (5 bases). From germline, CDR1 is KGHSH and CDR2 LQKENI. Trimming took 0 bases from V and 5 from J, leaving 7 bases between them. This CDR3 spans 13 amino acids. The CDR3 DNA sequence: TGTGCCAGCTCACCACCGCCGGGGGAGACCCAGTACTTC. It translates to CASSPPPGETQYF.

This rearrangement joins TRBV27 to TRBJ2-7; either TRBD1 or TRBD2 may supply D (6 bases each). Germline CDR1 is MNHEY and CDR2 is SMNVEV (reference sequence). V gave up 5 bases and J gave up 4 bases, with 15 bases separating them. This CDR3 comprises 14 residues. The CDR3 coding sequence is TGTGCCAGCAGTCCCAGGGGTGGGGGGTACGAGCAGTACTTC. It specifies CASSPRGGGYEQYF.

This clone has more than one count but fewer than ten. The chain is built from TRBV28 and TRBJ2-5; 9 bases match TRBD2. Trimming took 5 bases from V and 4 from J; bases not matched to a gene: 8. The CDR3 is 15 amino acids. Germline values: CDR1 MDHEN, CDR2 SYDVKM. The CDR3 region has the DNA TGTGCCAGCAGTCCCGGGGGTAGCGGGAGAGAGACCCAGTACTTC. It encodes CASSPGGSGRETQYF.

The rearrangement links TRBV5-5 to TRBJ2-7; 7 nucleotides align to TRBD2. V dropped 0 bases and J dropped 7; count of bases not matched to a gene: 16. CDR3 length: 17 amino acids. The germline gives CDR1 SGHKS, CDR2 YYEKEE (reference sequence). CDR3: CASSLALTTSTTQEQYF. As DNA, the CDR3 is TGTGCCAGCAGCTTGGCCCTTACGACTAGCACCACCCAAGAGCAGTACTTC. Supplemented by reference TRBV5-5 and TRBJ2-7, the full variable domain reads DAGVTQSPTHLIKTRGQQVTLRCSPISGHKSVSWYQQVLGQGPQFIFQYYEKEERGRGNFPDRFSARQFPNYSSELNVNALLLGDSALYLCASSLALTTSTTQEQYFGPGTRLTVT.

The CDR3 sequence: CASRPGGQGRETQYF. In DNA form, the CDR3 reads TGTGCCAGCAGACCCGGGGGGCAGGGGCGGGAGACCCAGTACTTC. The chain is built from TRBV28 and TRBJ2-5, with a tentative D call TRBD2 (7 bases). From germline, CDR1 is MDHEN and CDR2 SYDVKM. The CDR3 contains 15 residues. V lost 6 bases, J lost 5 bases, and 19 bases lay in between.

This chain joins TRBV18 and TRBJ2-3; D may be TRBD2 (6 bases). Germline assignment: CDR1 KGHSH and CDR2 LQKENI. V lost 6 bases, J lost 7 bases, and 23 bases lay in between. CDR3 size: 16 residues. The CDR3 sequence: CASSPNSEAGRNTQYF. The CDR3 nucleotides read TGTGCCAGCTCCCCAAATTCGGAAGCGGGTCGCAATACGCAGTATTTT.

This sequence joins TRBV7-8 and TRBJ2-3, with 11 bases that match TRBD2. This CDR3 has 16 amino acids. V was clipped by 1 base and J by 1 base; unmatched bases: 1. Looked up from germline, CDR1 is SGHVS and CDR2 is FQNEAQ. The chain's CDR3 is CASSLVTSGGTDTQYF. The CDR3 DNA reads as TGTGCCAGCAGCTTAGTGACTAGCGGGGGCACAGATACGCAGTATTTT.

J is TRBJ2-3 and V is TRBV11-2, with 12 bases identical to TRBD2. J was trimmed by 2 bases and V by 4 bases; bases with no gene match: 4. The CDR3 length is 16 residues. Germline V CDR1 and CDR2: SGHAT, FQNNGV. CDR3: CASSSGLAGPTDTQYF. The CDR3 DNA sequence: TGTGCCAGCAGCTCTGGACTAGCGGGGCCCACAGATACGCAGTATTTT.

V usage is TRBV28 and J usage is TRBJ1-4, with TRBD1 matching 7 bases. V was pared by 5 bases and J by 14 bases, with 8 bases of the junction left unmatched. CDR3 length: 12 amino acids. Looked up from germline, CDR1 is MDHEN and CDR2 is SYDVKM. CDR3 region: CASSIDRVSLFF. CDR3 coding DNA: TGTGCCAGCAGTATTGACAGGGTTTCGCTGTTTTTT.